A selection of T cell receptor beta chains follows, all from one sample in a study of regulatory T cells in long-lasting Graves disease. TCRdb itself ran the multiplex PCR reads through MiXCR, one entry per CDR3 protein. The sample holds roughly 350,000 distinct CDR3 sequences, about a sixth seen once. The data were also submitted as part of a second study, on T cells in Graves' hyperthyroidism and ophthalmopathy.

The sequences come from peripheral blood mononuclear cells (PBMCs), collected at new diagnosis, from a patient treated with antithyroid drugs. The receptors were gathered from a woman aged 18-30 years with Graves disease. Both conserved end residues are part of each CDR3. D genes are given only for firm matches. Clone size, where shown, is once, few, many, or a class for clones that have expanded.

j_gene: TRBJ2-5
v_gene: TRBV7-9
len: 17
abundance: few
d_gene: .
CDR3nt: TGTGCCAGCAGCTTAGAAACGTTTGGTCAGGGGCGAGAGACCCAGTACTTC
CDR3aa: CASSLETFGQGRETQYF

j_gene: TRBJ1-1
v_gene: TRBV11-3
len: 13
abundance: many
d_gene: TRBD1
CDR3nt: TGTGCCAGCAGCCCGGGGTCCGGGACAGGGGAATTCTTT
CDR3aa: CASSPGSGTGEFF

j_gene: TRBJ2-3
v_gene: TRBV28
len: 19
abundance: many
d_gene: TRBD2
CDR3nt: TGTGCCAGCATGGACCCATATCGACTAGCGGGAGAGTACGGAGATACGCAGTATTTT
CDR3aa: CASMDPYRLAGEYGDTQYF

j_gene: TRBJ2-7
v_gene: TRBV28
len: 16
abundance: many
d_gene: TRBD1
CDR3nt: TGTGCCGGCGCTCCCTGGACAGGGAGAGGGTCCTACGAGCAGTACTTC
CDR3aa: CAGAPWTGRGSYEQYF

j_gene: TRBJ2-2
v_gene: TRBV19
len: 19
abundance: .
d_gene: TRBD2
CDR3nt: TGTGCCAGTAGTGCCCGTCTAGCGGGGGTGACCCTCAGAACCGGGGAGCTGTTTTTT
CDR3aa: CASSARLAGVTLRTGELFF

j_gene: TRBJ2-7
v_gene: TRBV28
len: 14
abundance: many
d_gene: .
CDR3nt: TGTGCCAGCAGTTTGGTGAATGCGGTTTACGAGCAGTACTTC
CDR3aa: CASSLVNAVYEQYF

j_gene: TRBJ2-7
v_gene: TRBV20-1
len: 14
abundance: many
d_gene: TRBD2
CDR3nt: TGCAGTGCTAGAGATCCGACTAGCCGAGGCGAGCAGTACTTC
CDR3aa: CSARDPTSRGEQYF

j_gene: TRBJ2-7
v_gene: TRBV5-8
len: 12
abundance: many
d_gene: .
CDR3nt: TGTGCCAGCAGCCTATCTCCCGGGGAGCAGTACTTC
CDR3aa: CASSLSPGEQYF

j_gene: TRBJ2-7
v_gene: TRBV5-1
len: 15
abundance: many
d_gene: TRBD2
CDR3nt: TGTGCCAGCAGCCGAGGACTAGCGGGAGTCTACGAGCAGTACTTC
CDR3aa: CASSRGLAGVYEQYF

j_gene: TRBJ2-1
v_gene: TRBV7-8
len: 16
abundance: many
d_gene: TRBD1
CDR3nt: TGTGCCAGCAGCGCTCGGGACAGGGGTTCCTACAATGAGCAGTTCTTC
CDR3aa: CASSARDRGSYNEQFF

j_gene: TRBJ2-1
v_gene: TRBV20-1
len: 14
abundance: .
d_gene: .
CDR3nt: TGCAGTGCTAGGGACGGGACGAGCTACAATGAGCAGTTCTTC
CDR3aa: CSARDGTSYNEQFF

j_gene: TRBJ2-1
v_gene: TRBV9
len: 16
abundance: few
d_gene: .
CDR3nt: TGTGCCAGCAGCGTTTCCGGACAGAGCTCCTACAATGAGCAGTTCTTC
CDR3aa: CASSVSGQSSYNEQFF

j_gene: TRBJ2-1
v_gene: TRBV3-1
len: 13
abundance: many
d_gene: .
CDR3nt: TGTGCCAGCAGCCAACCTGACTGGAATGAGCAGTTCTTC
CDR3aa: CASSQPDWNEQFF

j_gene: TRBJ2-2
v_gene: TRBV5-1
len: 17
abundance: many
d_gene: TRBD2
CDR3nt: TGCGCCAGCAGCCGACGAGGGACTAGCGCGAACACCGGGGAGCTGTTTTTT
CDR3aa: CASSRRGTSANTGELFF

j_gene: TRBJ1-1
v_gene: TRBV10-3
len: 15
abundance: many
d_gene: TRBD1
CDR3nt: TGTGCCATCAGGTCAGACAGGGGGCGATTCACTGAAGCTTTCTTT
CDR3aa: CAIRSDRGRFTEAFF

j_gene: TRBJ1-5
v_gene: TRBV6-1
len: 15
abundance: few
d_gene: .
CDR3nt: TGTGCCAGCAGTCCTAGGGCCTTTCTTGTCCAGCCCCAGCATTTT
CDR3aa: CASSPRAFLVQPQHF

j_gene: TRBJ2-5
v_gene: TRBV25-1
len: 14
abundance: .
d_gene: .
CDR3nt: TGTGCCAGCAGTGAGGCGGGGCCCACCCCGACCCAGTACTTC
CDR3aa: CASSEAGPTPTQYF

j_gene: TRBJ1-2
v_gene: TRBV27
len: 13
abundance: many
d_gene: TRBD1
CDR3nt: TGTGCCAGCGGACAGGGGACAAACTATGGCTACACCTTC
CDR3aa: CASGQGTNYGYTF

j_gene: TRBJ2-5
v_gene: TRBV5-8
len: 17
abundance: many
d_gene: TRBD2
CDR3nt: TGTGCCAGCAGCTTATTCGGGACTAGCGGGGCTCAAGAGACCCAGTACTTC
CDR3aa: CASSLFGTSGAQETQYF

j_gene: TRBJ1-1
v_gene: TRBV28
len: 12
abundance: many
d_gene: TRBD1
CDR3nt: TGTGCCAGCAGTCAAACCAGGGGGCTTGCTTTCTTT
CDR3aa: CASSQTRGLAFF